These 18 T cell receptor beta chains share one sample of origin, sequenced in a study of cytomegalovirus exposure and HLA in healthy donors. It was with 60 Vbeta and 13 Jbeta primers that the PCR ran. Clones were read by immunoSEQ multiplex PCR, and TCRdb kept only the in-frame ones, dropping some. This table has about 160,000 clones, almost 85% appearing once. Specimen: PBMCs. Receptor source: a man aged 30 to 45 in good health and CMV-seronegative.

The V gene is TRBV5-4, the J gene TRBJ2-3; a weak D match, TRBD1 (6 bases). The germline V gene has CDR1 SGHNT and CDR2 YYREEE (reference sequence). V lost 2 bases, J lost 5 bases, and 9 bases lay in between. This CDR3 has 13 residues. CDR3 loop: CASSFKGEDTQYF. CDR3 in DNA: TGTGCCAGCAGCTTTAAGGGGGAAGATACGCAGTATTTT.

The V and J genes are TRBV7-6 and TRBJ2-6; TRBD1 matches at 7 bases. The V gene end was trimmed by 4 bases and the J gene end by 4 bases; junction bases not matched to a gene: 7. This CDR3 is built from 16 residues. Germline loops: CDR1 SGHVS, CDR2 FNYEAQ. The CDR3 sequence is CASSSDRAGGANVLTF. The CDR3 nucleotides are TGTGCCAGCAGCTCTGACAGGGCTGGCGGGGCCAACGTCCTGACTTTC.

This sequence joins TRBV10-3 and TRBJ1-5; the D gene is possibly TRBD1 (5 bases). The CDR3 is 15 amino acids. Germline CDR1 ENHRY, CDR2 SYGVKD. Trimming removed 2 bases at V and 4 bases at J, with 12 bases between. CDR3: CAISEGQGNNQPQHF. CDR3 bases: TGTGCCATCAGTGAGGGGCAGGGAAATAATCAGCCCCAGCATTTT.

V and J are TRBV11-2 and TRBJ2-7; a weak D match, TRBD2 (7 bases). The CDR3 extends over 14 amino acids. The germline V gene encodes CDR1 SGHAT and CDR2 FQNNGV. V shed 6 bases and J shed 2 bases, with 14 bases lying between them. CDR3 loop: CASRGGAVTYEQYF. DNA for the CDR3: TGTGCCAGCAGGGGGGGGGCAGTCACCTACGAGCAGTACTTC.

The chain recombines TRBV6-6 with TRBJ2-3, with D maybe TRBD1 (8 bases). This CDR3 is built from 15 residues. V lost 6 bases and J lost 1, with 14 bases in between. CDR1 and CDR2 (germline): MNHNY, SVGAGI (reference sequence). The CDR3 region is CASRQTGGGTDTQYF. Here the CDR3 DNA reads TGTGCCAGCAGGCAAACAGGGGGGGGCACAGATACGCAGTATTTT.

Comment on this clone: Other DNA sequences in this specimen translate into the identical CDR3. The chain couples TRBV18 to TRBJ2-3; D is unclear. This CDR3 region has 13 residues. V gave up 3 bases and J gave up 0 bases, with 4 bases separating them. Germline V gene sequence: CDR1 KGHSH, CDR2 LQKENI. The CDR3 spells CASSPPSTDTQYF. In DNA, the CDR3 is TGTGCCAGCTCACCTCCTAGCACAGATACGCAGTATTTT.

This clone has just a few counts. CDR3 loop: CAWRAQGRSRTDTQYF. The CDR3 nucleotides read TGTGCCTGGAGGGCCCAGGGTAGGTCGAGGACAGATACGCAGTATTTT. The rearrangement links TRBV30 to TRBJ2-3; D perhaps matches TRBD1 (5 bases). The CDR3 covers 16 residues. The germline gives CDR1 GTSNPN, CDR2 SVGIG (reference sequence). Trimming took off 3 bases at V and 3 bases at J, with 19 bases between the two ends.

This clone showed up just a few times. The J gene is TRBJ2-3, the V gene TRBV2; 11 nucleotides line up with TRBD2. The V gene's germline CDR1 is SNHLY and CDR2 FYNNEI. The CDR3 contains 17 residues. Trimming removed 5 bases from V and 0 bases from J; junction bases left unmatched: 7. As DNA, the CDR3 is TGTGCCAGCAGTACTCCCCGACTAGCGGGGAGCACAGATACGCAGTATTTT. Translating gives CASSTPRLAGSTDTQYF.

This chain links TRBV2 with TRBJ2-1; possible D gene TRBD1, 6 bases. There are 14 residues in the CDR3. Germline lookup yields CDR1 SNHLY and CDR2 FYNNEI. V shed 3 bases and J shed 4 bases, with 10 bases lying between them. The DNA for the CDR3 is TGTGCCAGCAGTGAGGTGACAGGTTACAATGAGCAGTTCTTC. Translation: CASSEVTGYNEQFF.

V is TRBV5-6 and J is TRBJ2-7; 8 bases are shared with TRBD2. Germline V gene sequence: CDR1 SGHDT, CDR2 YYEEEE. This CDR3 is built from 16 residues. V lost 2 bases to trimming and J lost 5 bases; unmatched junction nucleotides: 12. The CDR3 sequence is CASSFWMGLVGNEQYF. DNA for the CDR3: TGTGCCAGCAGCTTCTGGATGGGACTAGTGGGTAACGAGCAGTACTTC.

This clone was observed a single time. This rearrangement joins TRBV5-1 to TRBJ1-1, with 7 bases identical to TRBD1. Germline V gene data show CDR1 as SGHRS and CDR2 as YFSETQ. V gave up 2 bases and J gave up 1 base; unmatched junction bases: 5. This CDR3 has 15 amino acids. The CDR3 DNA is TGCGCCAGCAGCTTCGGACAGGCGGGGAACACTGAAGCTTTCTTT. Its translation: CASSFGQAGNTEAFF. Based on the CDR3 plus reference TRBV5-1 and TRBJ1-1, the full variable domain is KAGVTQTPRYLIKTRGQQVTLSCSPISGHRSVSWYQQTPGQGLQFLFEYFSETQRNKGNFPGRFSGRQFSNSRSEMNVSTLELGDSALYLCASSFGQAGNTEAFFGQGTRLTVV.

This clone was detected once. V and J are TRBV23-1 and TRBJ1-3; D possibly corresponds to TRBD1 (5 bases). TRBV23-1 is placed among ORFs of uncertain function. The CDR3 totals 14 residues. Trimming shortened V by 9 bases and J by 2 bases, and 14 bases separated the two germline ends. The CDR3 DNA reads as TGCGCCAGGGCAGCGCCAGGGACTGGAAACACCATATATTTT. This sequence encodes CARAAPGTGNTIYF.

The chain is built from TRBV30 and TRBJ1-2, with a possible D match to TRBD1 (5 bases). From germline, CDR1 is GTSNPN and CDR2 SVGIG (reference sequence). The ends were cut back, 0 bases at V and 5 bases at J, with 13 bases in the middle. The CDR3 length is 14 residues. CDR3 DNA sequence: TGTGCCTGGAGTGTCGACACAGGCCCTTATGGCTACACCTTC. Translating it yields CAWSVDTGPYGYTF.

V gene TRBV5-4 combines with J gene TRBJ2-6; 12 nucleotides align to TRBD1. The trim removed 6 bases at V and 7 bases at J, leaving 11 bases unmatched. CDR1 SGHNT and CDR2 YYREEE come from the germline V gene (reference sequence). The CDR3 has 17 amino acids. DNA for the CDR3: TGTGCCAGCATCGTTGGCGGGACAGGGGGCAAAGCCAACGTCCTGACTTTC. It translates to CASIVGGTGGKANVLTF.

On this clone itself: A read error may produce the germline difference seen at one junction end. V gene TRBV5-1 combines with J gene TRBJ2-7; the match to TRBD2 covers 8 bases. Germline V lookup: CDR1 SGHRS, CDR2 YFSETQ. This CDR3 is built from 15 residues. CDR3 in amino acids: CASSTVSGDVTLRFF. DNA for the CDR3: TGCGCCAGCAGCACAGTTAGCGGGGACGTCACCTTACGCTTTTTC.

V is TRBV20-1 and J is TRBJ2-5; unclear D gene. There are 10 residues in the CDR3. Trimming removed 4 bases from V and 4 bases from J, with 4 bases in between. Germline-derived CDR1 and CDR2 are DFQATT and SNEGSKA (reference sequence). This CDR3 reads CSANIETQYF. DNA of the CDR3: TGCAGTGCTAACATAGAGACCCAGTACTTC.

The chain employs TRBV11-3 and TRBJ1-1, with 8 bases fitting TRBD1. V lost 5 bases and J lost 3; bases outside the gene matches: 11. Germline values: CDR1 SGHNT, CDR2 YENEEA. The length of the CDR3 is 16 residues. The chain's CDR3 is CASSPGQGAGDTEAFF. CDR3 in DNA: TGTGCCAGCAGCCCCGGGCAGGGGGCTGGGGACACTGAAGCTTTCTTT.

In this sample, this clone turned up a few times. Other DNA sequences within the sample encode an identical CDR3. The rearrangement links TRBV6-1 to TRBJ2-7; D is undetermined. CDR1 is MNHNS and CDR2 is SASEGT in the germline V gene. V was pared by 6 bases and J by 4 bases, with 4 bases between. This CDR3 contains 10 residues. CDR3 bases: TGTGCCAGCAGCAGGTACGAGCAGTACTTC. It specifies CASSRYEQYF.